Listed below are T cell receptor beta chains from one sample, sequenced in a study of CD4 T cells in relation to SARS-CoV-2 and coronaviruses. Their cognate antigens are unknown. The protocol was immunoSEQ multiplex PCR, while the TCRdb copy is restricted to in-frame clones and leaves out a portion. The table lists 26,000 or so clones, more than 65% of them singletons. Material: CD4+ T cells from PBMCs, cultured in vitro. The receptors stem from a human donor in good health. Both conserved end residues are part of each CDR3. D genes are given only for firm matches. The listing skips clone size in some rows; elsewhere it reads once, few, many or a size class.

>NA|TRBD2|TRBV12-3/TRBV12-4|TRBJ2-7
CASRPSGGYEQYF
TGTGCCAGCAGGCCTAGCGGGGGTTACGAGCAGTACTTC
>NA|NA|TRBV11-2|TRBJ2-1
CASSLRGLLDEQFF
TGTGCCAGCAGCCTTAGGGGTCTGTTAGATGAGCAGTTCTTC
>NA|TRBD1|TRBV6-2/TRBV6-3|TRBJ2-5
CASSYQGAETQYF
TGTGCCAGCAGTTACCAGGGGGCAGAGACCCAGTACTTC
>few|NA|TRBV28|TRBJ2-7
CASSLLPDYEQYF
TGTGCCAGCAGTTTATTGCCAGACTACGAGCAGTACTTC
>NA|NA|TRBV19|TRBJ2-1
CASSSRGLIEQFF
TGTGCCAGTAGTTCCCGGGGACTCATCGAGCAGTTCTTC
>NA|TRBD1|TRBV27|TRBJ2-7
CASSPVPGQGLEYF
TGTGCCAGCAGTCCAGTCCCGGGACAGGGGCTGGAATATTTC
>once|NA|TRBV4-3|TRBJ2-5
CASSQDPLRETQYF
TGCGCCAGCAGCCAAGATCCTCTGAGGGAGACCCAGTACTTC
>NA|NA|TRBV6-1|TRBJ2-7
CASSEGRAGEQYF
TGTGCCAGCAGTGAGGGCAGGGCGGGGGAGCAGTACTTC
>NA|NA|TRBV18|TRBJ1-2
CASSPDRSNYGYTF
TGTGCCAGCTCACCGGACAGATCTAACTATGGCTACACCTTC
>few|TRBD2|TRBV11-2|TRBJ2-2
CASSSGRTNTGELFF
TGTGCCAGCAGCTCCGGGAGGACGAACACCGGGGAGCTGTTTTTT
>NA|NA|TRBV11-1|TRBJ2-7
CASSTGPPYEQYF
TGTGCCAGCAGTACCGGGCCACCCTACGAGCAGTACTTC
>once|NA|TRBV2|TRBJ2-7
CASSYSYEQYF
TGTGCCAGCAGTTACTCCTACGAGCAGTACTTC
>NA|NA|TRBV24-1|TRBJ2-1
CATSPGAGFATDNEQFF
TGTGCCACCAGCCCGGGGGCAGGTTTCGCTACTGACAATGAGCAGTTCTTC
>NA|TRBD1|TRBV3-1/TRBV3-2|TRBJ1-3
CASSQDWGGRDRETARLSGNTIYF
TGTGCCAGCAGCCAAGATTGGGGGGGCCGGGACAGGGAGACCGCTCGTCTCTCTGGAAACACCATATATTTT
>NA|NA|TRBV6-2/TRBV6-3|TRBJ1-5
CASSPPGESQHF
TGTGCCAGCAGTCCCCCCGGGGAGTCCCAGCATTTT
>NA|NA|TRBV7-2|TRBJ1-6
CASRTAPEGISPLHF
TGTGCCAGCAGAACGGCTCCCGAGGGGATTTCACCCCTCCACTTT
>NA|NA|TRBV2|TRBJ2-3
CASRREPGTDTQYF
TGTGCCAGCAGGAGGGAGCCGGGAACAGATACGCAGTATTTT
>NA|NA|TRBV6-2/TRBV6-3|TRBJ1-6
CASSTLQSLSYNSPLHF
TGTGCCAGCAGTACCCTCCAAAGTCTCTCCTATAATTCACCCCTCCACTTT
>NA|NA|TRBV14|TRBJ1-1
CASSQAVRADTEAFF
TGTGCCAGCAGCCAAGCAGTTAGGGCGGACACTGAAGCTTTCTTT
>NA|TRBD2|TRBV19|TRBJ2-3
CASSPLAGDTDTQYF
TGTGCCAGTAGTCCCCTAGCGGGAGACACAGATACGCAGTATTTT
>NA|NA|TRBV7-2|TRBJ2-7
CASSPLLGATYEQYF
TGTGCCAGCAGCCCCTTGCTTGGGGCAACCTACGAGCAGTACTTC
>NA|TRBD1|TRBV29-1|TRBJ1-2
CSVDLDRDHGYTF
TGCAGCGTTGATCTCGACAGGGACCATGGCTACACCTTC
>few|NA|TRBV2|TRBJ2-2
CASSIRGAGELFF
TGTGCCAGCAGCATTAGAGGGGCCGGGGAGCTGTTTTTT
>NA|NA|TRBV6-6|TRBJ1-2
CASSGTNYGYTF
TGTGCCAGCTCAGGGACTAACTATGGCTACACCTTC
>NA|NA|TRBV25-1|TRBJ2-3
CASSVTSTDTQYF
TGTGCCAGCAGTGTAACTAGCACAGATACGCAGTATTTT
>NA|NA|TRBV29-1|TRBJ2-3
CSVEKTEGGDTQYF
TGCAGCGTTGAAAAAACGGAAGGAGGGGATACGCAGTATTTT
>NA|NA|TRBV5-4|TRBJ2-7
CASSTASSYEQYF
TGTGCCAGCAGCACAGCCAGCTCCTACGAGCAGTACTTC
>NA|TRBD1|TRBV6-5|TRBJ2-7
CAVKPSGTGFEQYF
TGTGCCGTCAAACCCTCCGGGACAGGGTTCGAGCAGTACTTC